This TCR beta chain was identified during a study of post-analysis software for immune sequencing data. As for the study in general: Courses of disease covered relapsing-remitting, secondary progressive and progressive-relapsing multiple sclerosis.

The CDR3 has 12 amino acids. Study findings and constraints: In patients, TRBV5-6, TRBV5-1 and TRBV20-1 belonged to five TRBV segments found more frequently than in controls. A significant reduction in normalized Chao1 diversity was observed in multiple sclerosis patients versus controls. Batch-matched samples strongly co-clustered by F measure.

cDNA libraries for TCR beta contained unique molecular identifiers. One entry per CDR3 protein results from TCRdb running MiXCR on the PCR reads. The table lists approximately 770,000 distinct CDR3 sequences, about 43% of them singletons. As concerns this clonotype: Antigen specificity is unknown.

This rearrangement joins TRBV12-3 or TRBV12-4 to TRBJ2-5; 8 bases are shared with TRBD1. The J call may not be correct, given that the DNA end is closer to TRBJ2-7. The sample consisted of blood. The source is a girl aged 10 to 17 with multiple sclerosis. CDR3: CASSRGLNEQYF. DNA for the CDR3: TGTGCCAGTTCCAGGGGGCTGAACGAGCAGTACTTC.